This is a list of T cell receptor beta chains from one sample in a study of blood T cell repertoires in COVID-19. Profiled with immunoSEQ multiplex PCR; TCRdb holds only in-frame clones, not every one. In the table there are some 260,000 clones, more than 70% of which are singletons. The source material was peripheral blood. These receptors came from a woman younger than 35 with acute or convalescent COVID-19. CDR3s include the opening cysteine and the closing phenylalanine or tryptophan. Fields, in order: D gene, clone size, J gene, V gene, CDR3 DNA, CDR3 protein. The D gene is left open where the match is weak. The listing skips clone size in some rows; elsewhere it reads once, few, many or a size class.

D: -
size: -
J: TRBJ2-7
V: TRBV24-1
DNA: TGTGCCACCAGTGGCGACAGCAACAAAGGGCAGTACTTC
CDR3: CATSGDSNKGQYF

D: TRBD1
size: once
J: TRBJ2-7
V: TRBV19
DNA: TGTGCCAGTAGGAACACCGGGACAGGGCCCTACGAGCAGTACTTC
CDR3: CASRNTGTGPYEQYF

D: -
size: once
J: TRBJ2-7
V: TRBV5-1
DNA: TGCGCCAGCACCTTAACCCCGATTCAGGGCGAGCAGTACTTC
CDR3: CASTLTPIQGEQYF

D: TRBD2
size: -
J: TRBJ2-3
V: TRBV3-1/TRBV3-2
DNA: TGTGCCAGCAGCCAAGGACTAGCGGGGACCACAGATACGCAGTATTTT
CDR3: CASSQGLAGTTDTQYF

D: -
size: once
J: TRBJ2-5
V: TRBV5-6
DNA: TGTGCCAGCAGCCCAGGACAGACTAAAGAGACCCAGTACTTC
CDR3: CASSPGQTKETQYF

D: -
size: once
J: TRBJ2-1
V: TRBV27
DNA: TGTGCCAGCAGTCAATACAATGAGCAGTTCTTC
CDR3: CASSQYNEQFF

D: TRBD2
size: -
J: TRBJ2-1
V: TRBV9
DNA: TGTGCCAGCAGCGACGGGACTAGCTCCTACAATGAGCAGTTCTTC
CDR3: CASSDGTSSYNEQFF

D: -
size: once
J: TRBJ1-6
V: TRBV5-5
DNA: TGTGCCAGCAAACAATCACAGACCTCCTATAATTCACCCCTCCACTTT
CDR3: CASKQSQTSYNSPLHF

D: TRBD2
size: -
J: TRBJ2-7
V: TRBV19
DNA: TGTGCCAGTAGTACCCAGCGGGGGGGATCCTACGAGCAGTACTTC
CDR3: CASSTQRGGSYEQYF

D: -
size: -
J: TRBJ1-2
V: TRBV24-1
DNA: TGTGCCACCAGTGCGGACAGATGGGTCTACACCTTC
CDR3: CATSADRWVYTF

D: TRBD2
size: -
J: TRBJ2-1
V: TRBV4-3
DNA: TGCGCCAGCCAAATTGGACTAGGGTACAATGAGCAGTTCTTC
CDR3: CASQIGLGYNEQFF

D: -
size: -
J: TRBJ1-1
V: TRBV5-1
DNA: TGCGCCAGCAGCTCAGGGGTTACTGAAGCTTTCTTT
CDR3: CASSSGVTEAFF

D: TRBD2
size: -
J: TRBJ2-7
V: TRBV4-3
DNA: TGCGCCAGCAGCCAAGATGCCACGACTAGCGGGAGGTATTACGAGCAGTACTTC
CDR3: CASSQDATTSGRYYEQYF

D: -
size: few
J: TRBJ2-7
V: TRBV28
DNA: TGTGCCAGCAGTACCTCGGGAGACCTGCACTTC
CDR3: CASSTSGDLHF

D: -
size: -
J: TRBJ1-1
V: TRBV7-2
DNA: TGTGCCAGCAGCTTAGGGGGGACCGCGGGGACTGAAGCTTTCTTT
CDR3: CASSLGGTAGTEAFF

D: -
size: few
J: TRBJ2-7
V: TRBV28
DNA: TGTGCCAGCAGTCCCTCCCTCTGGAGCTCCTACGAGCAGTACTTC
CDR3: CASSPSLWSSYEQYF

D: -
size: -
J: TRBJ1-2
V: TRBV7-3
DNA: TGTGCCAGCAGCTTAATTGGGCCCACTAGTGGCTACACCTTC
CDR3: CASSLIGPTSGYTF

D: -
size: -
J: TRBJ2-3
V: TRBV4-3
DNA: TGCGCCAGCAGCCTTGACACCGGAGGAACAGATACGCAGTATTTT
CDR3: CASSLDTGGTDTQYF

D: TRBD2
size: -
J: TRBJ2-3
V: TRBV7-9
DNA: TGTGCCAGCAGCTTAGCCGGGACTAGCTTCCCAGATACGCAGTATTTT
CDR3: CASSLAGTSFPDTQYF

D: -
size: few
J: TRBJ2-2
V: TRBV18
DNA: TGTGCCAGCTCACCACCGGCCAGAAACACCGGGGAGCTGTTTTTT
CDR3: CASSPPARNTGELFF

D: -
size: once
J: TRBJ1-1
V: TRBV23-1
DNA: TGCGCCAGCAGCAACCCCCGATGGCAAAACACTGAAGCTTTCTTT
CDR3: CASSNPRWQNTEAFF

D: -
size: few
J: TRBJ2-1
V: TRBV6-5
DNA: TGTGCCAGCAGTTACTCCCCCTCGCTAGGCGAGCAGTTCTTC
CDR3: CASSYSPSLGEQFF

D: TRBD1
size: -
J: TRBJ2-7
V: TRBV25-1
DNA: TGTGCCAGCAGTGATTCTGGGGACAGGGGGAAACCAGTCTACGAGCAGTACTTC
CDR3: CASSDSGDRGKPVYEQYF

D: TRBD2
size: few
J: TRBJ2-1
V: TRBV7-6
DNA: TGTGCCAGCAGCCCGAACTCACTAGCGGACTACAATGAGCAGTTCTTC
CDR3: CASSPNSLADYNEQFF

D: TRBD1
size: -
J: TRBJ1-5
V: TRBV3-1/TRBV3-2
DNA: TGTGCCAGCAGCCCTGACAGGGTTCGGCCCCAGCATTTT
CDR3: CASSPDRVRPQHF

D: -
size: -
J: TRBJ1-1
V: TRBV2
DNA: TGTGCCAGCAGTCGGGATTTTATGAACACTGAAGCTTTCTTT
CDR3: CASSRDFMNTEAFF

D: TRBD1
size: -
J: TRBJ1-5
V: TRBV28
DNA: TGTGCCAGCAGTTTATTTTTAGGGGGCGCGGAGCCCCAGCATTTT
CDR3: CASSLFLGGAEPQHF

D: TRBD2
size: -
J: TRBJ2-2
V: TRBV27
DNA: TGTGCCAGCAGTCCGGGACTAGCGGTGACCGGGGAGCTGTTTTTT
CDR3: CASSPGLAVTGELFF

D: TRBD2
size: -
J: TRBJ2-7
V: TRBV7-8
DNA: TGTGCCAGCAGCTTAGGGGAGCGTTCCGGGACTAGCGGGAGATATTACGAGCAGTACTTC
CDR3: CASSLGERSGTSGRYYEQYF

D: -
size: -
J: TRBJ2-5
V: TRBV28
DNA: TGTGCCAGCAGTTTTTTTGACGACAGACAAGAGACCCAGTACTTC
CDR3: CASSFFDDRQETQYF

D: -
size: -
J: TRBJ1-2
V: TRBV18
DNA: TGTGCCAGCTCACCACCTCCCCCGGGTTTGGTCCTAGGCTACACCTTC
CDR3: CASSPPPPGLVLGYTF

D: -
size: once
J: TRBJ2-3
V: TRBV3-1/TRBV3-2
DNA: TGTGCCAGCAGCCAAGGTGGAGGTTCCACAGATACGCAGTATTTT
CDR3: CASSQGGGSTDTQYF

D: TRBD2
size: -
J: TRBJ2-3
V: TRBV7-9
DNA: TGTGCCAGCAGCCGAAGTCCTAGCGGCAGAGATACGCAGTATTTT
CDR3: CASSRSPSGRDTQYF

D: TRBD2
size: -
J: TRBJ2-3
V: TRBV9
DNA: TGTGCCAGCAGCGTAGGCACTAGCGGGTACACAGATACGCAGTATTTT
CDR3: CASSVGTSGYTDTQYF

D: TRBD2
size: -
J: TRBJ2-3
V: TRBV3-1/TRBV3-2
DNA: TGTGCCAGCAGCCAATTCACTAGCGGGAGGGGGACAGATACGCAGTATTTT
CDR3: CASSQFTSGRGTDTQYF

D: -
size: -
J: TRBJ1-2
V: TRBV29-1
DNA: TGCAGCGTTGGCTTTTGGGGGGATTCTTATGGCTACACCTTC
CDR3: CSVGFWGDSYGYTF

D: -
size: -
J: TRBJ1-6
V: TRBV30
DNA: TGTGCCTGGAGCTCGACGGAGGCCAATTCACCCCTCCACTTT
CDR3: CAWSSTEANSPLHF

D: TRBD1
size: -
J: TRBJ1-3
V: TRBV6-1
DNA: TGTGCCAGCAGTGTGGGGGACAGAACCTCTGGAAACACCATATATTTT
CDR3: CASSVGDRTSGNTIYF